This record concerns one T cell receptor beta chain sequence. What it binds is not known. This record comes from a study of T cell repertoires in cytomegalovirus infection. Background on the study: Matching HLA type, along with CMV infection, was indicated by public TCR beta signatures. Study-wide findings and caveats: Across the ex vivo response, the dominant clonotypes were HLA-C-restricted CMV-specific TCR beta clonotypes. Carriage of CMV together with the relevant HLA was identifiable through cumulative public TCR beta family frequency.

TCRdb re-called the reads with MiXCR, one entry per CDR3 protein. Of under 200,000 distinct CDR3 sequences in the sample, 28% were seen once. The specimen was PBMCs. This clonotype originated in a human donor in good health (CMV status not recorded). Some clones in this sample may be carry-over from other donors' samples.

This CDR3 is CASRPTVGGGTYGYTF. The DNA of the CDR3 is TGTGCCAGCAGGCCGACGGTGGGGGGGGGGACCTATGGCTACACCTTC. V usage is TRBV3-1 and J usage is TRBJ1-2, with D tentatively TRBD1 (5 bases). V was pared by 6 bases and J by 4 bases, with 21 bases between. In germline, CDR1 is LGHDT, CDR2 YNNKEL (reference sequence). The length of the CDR3 is 16 residues.